This T cell receptor (beta chain) was obtained from a study of preoperative IRX-2 immunotherapy in early breast cancer (dated by TCRdb to between 2018 and 2021). What this sample's treatment or condition label stands for: preoperative locoregional IRX-2 cytokine immunotherapy. The samples were obtained from a phase Ib study that tested preoperative, locoregional IRX-2 cytokine immunotherapy designed to prime immune responses. Patients with early-stage breast cancer who were given IRX-2 before surgery served as donors. The library came from the immunoSEQ multiplex PCR assay. The immuneACCESS repertoire file appears here via TCRdb, limited to in-frame rearrangements. These files lack a portion of the clones; in checked studies, under half of the deficit traces to unresolved V genes, and the cause of the others is not known. The sample yields 25,000 or so clones; around 95% were counted once. Of the sample, about a sixth falls within the top ten clones.

Looking up the germline V gene yields CDR1 SGHRS and CDR2 YFSETQ. The CDR3, cysteine through phenylalanine, is 16 amino acids long. Solely the CDR3 DNA is kept, with 48 bases framed from the first base. V is reduced by 1 base and J by 0 bases, leaving a spacing of 8 bases between them. Regarding this clone: It has no known antigen specificity. No much larger clone is present one base from it, and per-base qualities are unavailable.

This TCR was sampled from a human donor with breast cancer. Sequenced material: tumor tissue, taken after IRX-2 immunotherapy. Recombination joined TRBV5-1 with TRBJ2-6; no D gene is confidently identified. The CDR3 reads CASSLRLGSGANVLTF. The DNA sequence reads TGCGCCAGCAGCTTGCGATTGGGCTCTGGGGCCAACGTCCTGACTTTC. With all but the CDR3 taken from the reference TRBV5-1 and TRBJ2-6 genes, the full variable domain is: KAGVTQTPRYLIKTRGQQVTLSCSPISGHRSVSWYQQTPGQGLQFLFEYFSETQRNKGNFPGRFSGRQFSNSRSEMNVSTLELGDSALYLCASSLRLGSGANVLTFGAGSRLTVL.